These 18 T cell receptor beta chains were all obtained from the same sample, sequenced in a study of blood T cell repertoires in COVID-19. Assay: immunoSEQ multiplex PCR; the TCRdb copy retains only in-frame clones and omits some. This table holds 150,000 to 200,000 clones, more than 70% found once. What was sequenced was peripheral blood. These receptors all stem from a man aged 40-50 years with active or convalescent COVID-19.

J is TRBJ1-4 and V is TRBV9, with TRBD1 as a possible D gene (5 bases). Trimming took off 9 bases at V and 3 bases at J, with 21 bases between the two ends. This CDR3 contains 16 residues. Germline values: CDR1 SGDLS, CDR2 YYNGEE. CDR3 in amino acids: CANYLQGNPSNEKLFF. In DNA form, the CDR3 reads TGTGCCAACTACCTCCAGGGTAACCCTTCTAATGAAAAACTGTTTTTT.

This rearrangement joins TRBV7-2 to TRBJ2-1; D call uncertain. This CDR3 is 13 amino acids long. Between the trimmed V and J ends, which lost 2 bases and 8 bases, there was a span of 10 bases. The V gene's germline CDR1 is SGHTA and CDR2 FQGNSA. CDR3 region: CASSLTTRDEQFF. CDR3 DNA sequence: TGTGCCAGCAGCTTAACTACTCGTGATGAGCAGTTCTTC.

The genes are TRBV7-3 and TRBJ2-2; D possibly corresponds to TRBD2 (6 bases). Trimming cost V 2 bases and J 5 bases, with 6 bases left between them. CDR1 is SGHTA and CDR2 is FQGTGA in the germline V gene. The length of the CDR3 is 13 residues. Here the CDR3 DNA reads TGTGCCAGCAGCTTACGGGGGACCGGGGAGCTGTTTTTT. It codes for CASSLRGTGELFF. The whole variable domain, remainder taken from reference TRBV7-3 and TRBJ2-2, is GAGVSQTPSNKVTEKGKYVELRCDPISGHTALYWYRQSLGQGPEFLIYFQGTGAADDSGLPNDRFFAVRPEGSVSTLKIQRTERGDSAVYLCASSLRGTGELFFGEGSRLTVL.

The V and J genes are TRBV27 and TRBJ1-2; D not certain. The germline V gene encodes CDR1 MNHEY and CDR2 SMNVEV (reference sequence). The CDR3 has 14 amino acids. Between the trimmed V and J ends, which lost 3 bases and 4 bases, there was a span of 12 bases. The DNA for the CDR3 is TGTGCCAGCAGTTTCCGTCCGGGAATCTATGGCTACACCTTC. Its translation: CASSFRPGIYGYTF.

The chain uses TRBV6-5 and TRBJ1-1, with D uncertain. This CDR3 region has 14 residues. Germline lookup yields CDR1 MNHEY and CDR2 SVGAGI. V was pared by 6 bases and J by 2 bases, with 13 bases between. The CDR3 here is CASRIYSPNTEAFF. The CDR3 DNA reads TGTGCCAGCAGAATATACAGTCCAAACACTGAAGCTTTCTTT.

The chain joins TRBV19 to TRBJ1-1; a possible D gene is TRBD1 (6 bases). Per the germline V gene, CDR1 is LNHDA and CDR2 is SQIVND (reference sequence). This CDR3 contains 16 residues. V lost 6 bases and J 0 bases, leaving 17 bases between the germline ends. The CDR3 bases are TGTGCCAGTAGGCCCACTCGGGACATTCTGAACACTGAAGCTTTCTTT. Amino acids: CASRPTRDILNTEAFF.

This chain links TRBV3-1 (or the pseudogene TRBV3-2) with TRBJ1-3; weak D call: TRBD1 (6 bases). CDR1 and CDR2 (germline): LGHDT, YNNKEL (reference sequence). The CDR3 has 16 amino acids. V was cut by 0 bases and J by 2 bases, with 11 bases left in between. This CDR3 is CASSQDIGQTGNTIYF. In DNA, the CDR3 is TGTGCCAGCAGCCAAGATATCGGACAGACTGGAAACACCATATATTTT.

The CDR3, as DNA: TGTGCCAGCAGCAATACCTTGGGGACAGGCTATTACGAGCAGTACTTC. Its protein product is CASSNTLGTGYYEQYF. The rearrangement joins TRBV14 to TRBJ2-7, with TRBD1 identical over 8 bases. With V trimmed by 5 bases and J by 4 bases, 13 bases remained unmatched. Germline V lookup: CDR1 SGHDN, CDR2 FVKESK. The CDR3 loop spans 16 amino acids.

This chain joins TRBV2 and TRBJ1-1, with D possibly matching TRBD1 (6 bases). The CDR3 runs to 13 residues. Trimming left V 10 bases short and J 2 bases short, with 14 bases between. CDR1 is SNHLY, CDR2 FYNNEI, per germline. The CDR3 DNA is TGTGCCACCTTCGGGACACCAAACACTGAAGCTTTCTTT. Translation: CATFGTPNTEAFF.

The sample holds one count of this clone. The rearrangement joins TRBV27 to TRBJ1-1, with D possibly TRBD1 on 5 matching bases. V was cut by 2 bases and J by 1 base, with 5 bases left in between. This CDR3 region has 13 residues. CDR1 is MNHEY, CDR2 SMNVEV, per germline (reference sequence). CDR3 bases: TGTGCCAGCAGTTTAGACAGGAACACTGAAGCTTTCTTT. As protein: CASSLDRNTEAFF.

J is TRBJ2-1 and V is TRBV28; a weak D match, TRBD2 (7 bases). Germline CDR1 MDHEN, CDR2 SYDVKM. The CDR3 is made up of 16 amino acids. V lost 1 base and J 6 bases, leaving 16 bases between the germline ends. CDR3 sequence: CASSLFAGASPNEQFF. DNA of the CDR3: TGTGCCAGCAGTTTATTTGCGGGGGCCTCTCCCAATGAGCAGTTCTTC.

The CDR3 DNA reads TGTGCCAGCAGCGTAGCCTCCAATCAGCCCCAGCATTTT. This encodes CASSVASNQPQHF. This chain joins TRBV9 and TRBJ1-5; D not certain. Germline assignment: CDR1 SGDLS and CDR2 YYNGEE. Trimming took 0 bases from V and 3 from J, leaving 4 bases between them. CDR3 length: 13 residues.

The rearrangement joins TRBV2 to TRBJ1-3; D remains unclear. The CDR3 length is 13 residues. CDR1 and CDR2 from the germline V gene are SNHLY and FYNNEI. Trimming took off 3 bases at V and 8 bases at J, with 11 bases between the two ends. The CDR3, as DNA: TGTGCCAGCAGTGATATGGGGAGGGACACCATATATTTT. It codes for CASSDMGRDTIYF.

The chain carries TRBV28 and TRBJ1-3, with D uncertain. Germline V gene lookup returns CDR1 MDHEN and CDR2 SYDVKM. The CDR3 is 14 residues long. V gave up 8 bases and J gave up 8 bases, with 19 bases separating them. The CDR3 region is CASSLLSGLDTIYF. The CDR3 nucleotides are TGTGCCAGCTCTCTCCTATCGGGGTTAGACACCATATATTTT.

The CDR3 DNA sequence: TGCGCCAGCCTAGTAAGGGGGACAGGGAACACCGGGGAGCTGTTTTTT. This codes for CASLVRGTGNTGELFF. The V call is TRBV10-2, the J call TRBJ2-2; the match to TRBD1 covers 8 bases. The CDR3 contains 16 residues. Germline assignment: CDR1 WSHSY and CDR2 SAAADI. Unmatched junction bases numbered 9, after V lost 8 bases and J lost 1 base.

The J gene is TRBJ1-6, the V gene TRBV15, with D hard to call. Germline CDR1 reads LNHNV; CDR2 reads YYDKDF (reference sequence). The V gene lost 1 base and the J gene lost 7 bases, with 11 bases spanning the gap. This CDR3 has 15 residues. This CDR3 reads CATSRVEGQNSPLHF. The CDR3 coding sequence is TGTGCCACCAGCAGAGTGGAGGGCCAGAATTCACCCCTCCACTTT.

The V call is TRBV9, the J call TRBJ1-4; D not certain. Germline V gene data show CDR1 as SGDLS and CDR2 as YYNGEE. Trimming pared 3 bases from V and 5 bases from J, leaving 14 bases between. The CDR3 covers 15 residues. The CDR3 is CASSADGGRNEKLFF. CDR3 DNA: TGTGCCAGCAGCGCGGATGGCGGAAGAAATGAAAAACTGTTTTTT. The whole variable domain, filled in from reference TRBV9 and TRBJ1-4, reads DSGVTQTPKHLITATGQRVTLRCSPRSGDLSVYWYQQSLDQGLQFLIQYYNGEERAKGNILERFSAQQFPDLHSELNLSSLELGDSALYFCASSADGGRNEKLFFGSGTQLSVL.

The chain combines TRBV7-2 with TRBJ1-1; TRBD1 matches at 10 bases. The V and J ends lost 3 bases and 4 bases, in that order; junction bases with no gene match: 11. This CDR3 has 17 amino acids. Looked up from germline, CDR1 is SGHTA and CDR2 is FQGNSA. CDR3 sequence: CASSFRTGGPIGTEAFF. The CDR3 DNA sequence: TGTGCCAGCAGCTTTAGGACAGGGGGGCCTATTGGCACTGAAGCTTTCTTT.